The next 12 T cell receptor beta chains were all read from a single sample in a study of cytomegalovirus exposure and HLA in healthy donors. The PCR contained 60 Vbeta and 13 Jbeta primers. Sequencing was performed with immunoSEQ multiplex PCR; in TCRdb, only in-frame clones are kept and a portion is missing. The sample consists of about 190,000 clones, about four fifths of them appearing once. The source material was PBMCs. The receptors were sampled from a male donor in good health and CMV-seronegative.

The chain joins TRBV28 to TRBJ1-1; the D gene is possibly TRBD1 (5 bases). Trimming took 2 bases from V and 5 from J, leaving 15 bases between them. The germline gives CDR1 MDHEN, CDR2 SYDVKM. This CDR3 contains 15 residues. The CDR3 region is CASSLVLGGRTEAFF. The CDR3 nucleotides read TGTGCCAGCAGTTTAGTATTGGGGGGAAGGACTGAAGCTTTCTTT.

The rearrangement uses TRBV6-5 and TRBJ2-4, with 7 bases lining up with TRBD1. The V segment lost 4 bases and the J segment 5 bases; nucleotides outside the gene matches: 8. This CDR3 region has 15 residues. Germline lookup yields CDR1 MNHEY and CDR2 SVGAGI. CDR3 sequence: CASSSDRDPENIQYF. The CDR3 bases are TGTGCCAGCAGTTCTGACAGGGACCCTGAAAACATTCAGTACTTC.

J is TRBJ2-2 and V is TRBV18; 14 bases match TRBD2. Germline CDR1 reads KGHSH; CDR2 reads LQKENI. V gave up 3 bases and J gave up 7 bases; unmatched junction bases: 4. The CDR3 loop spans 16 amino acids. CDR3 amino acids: CASSPGTSGSGGELFF. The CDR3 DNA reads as TGTGCCAGCTCACCCGGGACTAGCGGGAGTGGCGGGGAGCTGTTTTTT.

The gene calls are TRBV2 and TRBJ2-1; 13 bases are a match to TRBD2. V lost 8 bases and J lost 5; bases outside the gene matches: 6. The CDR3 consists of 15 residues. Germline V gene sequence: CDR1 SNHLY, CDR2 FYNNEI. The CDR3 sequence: CASGQTSGRNNEQFF. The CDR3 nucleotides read TGTGCCAGCGGCCAGACTAGCGGGAGGAACAATGAGCAGTTCTTC.

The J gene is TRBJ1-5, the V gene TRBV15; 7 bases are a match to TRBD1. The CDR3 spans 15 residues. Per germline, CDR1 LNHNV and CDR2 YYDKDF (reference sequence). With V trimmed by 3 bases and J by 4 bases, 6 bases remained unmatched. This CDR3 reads CATSSTQGPNQPQHF. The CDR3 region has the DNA TGTGCCACCAGCAGCACACAGGGGCCTAATCAGCCCCAGCATTTT.

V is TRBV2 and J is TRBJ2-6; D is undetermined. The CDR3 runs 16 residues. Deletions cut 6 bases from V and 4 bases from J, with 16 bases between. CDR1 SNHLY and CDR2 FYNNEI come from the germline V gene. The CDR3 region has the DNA TGTGCCAGCAGATTCCCGACTGATTCCGGGGCCAACGTCCTGACTTTC. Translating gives CASRFPTDSGANVLTF.

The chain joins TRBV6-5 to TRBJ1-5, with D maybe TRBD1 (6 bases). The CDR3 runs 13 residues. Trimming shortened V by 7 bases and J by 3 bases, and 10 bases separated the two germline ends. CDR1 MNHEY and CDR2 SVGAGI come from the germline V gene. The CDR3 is CASKRGSNQPQHF. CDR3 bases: TGTGCCAGCAAGAGGGGGTCCAATCAGCCCCAGCATTTT.

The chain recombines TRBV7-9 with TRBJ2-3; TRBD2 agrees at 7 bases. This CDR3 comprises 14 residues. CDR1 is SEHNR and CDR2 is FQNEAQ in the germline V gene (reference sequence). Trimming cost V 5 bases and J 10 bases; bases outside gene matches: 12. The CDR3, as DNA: TGTGCCAGCAGCAAAACGACTAGCCCTGCGGCGCAGTATTTT. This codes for CASSKTTSPAAQYF.

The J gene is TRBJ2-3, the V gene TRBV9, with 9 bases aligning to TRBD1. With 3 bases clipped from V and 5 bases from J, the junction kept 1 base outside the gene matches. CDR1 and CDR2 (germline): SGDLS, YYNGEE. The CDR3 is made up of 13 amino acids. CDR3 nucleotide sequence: TGTGCCAGCAGCGGGACAGGGGAAGATACGCAGTATTTT. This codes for CASSGTGEDTQYF.

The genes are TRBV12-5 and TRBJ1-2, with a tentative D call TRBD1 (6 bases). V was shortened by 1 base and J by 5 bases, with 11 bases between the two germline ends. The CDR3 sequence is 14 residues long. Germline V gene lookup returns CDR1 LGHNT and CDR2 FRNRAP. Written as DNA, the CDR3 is TGTGCTAGTGGTTTGGGACAGGTGGGGTATGGCTACACCTTC. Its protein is CASGLGQVGYGYTF.

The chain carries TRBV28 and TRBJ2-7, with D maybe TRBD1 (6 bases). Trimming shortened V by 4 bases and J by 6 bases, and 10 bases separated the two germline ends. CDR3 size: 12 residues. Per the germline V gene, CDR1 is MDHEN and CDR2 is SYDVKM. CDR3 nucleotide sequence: TGTGCCAGCAGTTCAACAGGGTGCGAGCAGTACTTC. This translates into CASSSTGCEQYF.

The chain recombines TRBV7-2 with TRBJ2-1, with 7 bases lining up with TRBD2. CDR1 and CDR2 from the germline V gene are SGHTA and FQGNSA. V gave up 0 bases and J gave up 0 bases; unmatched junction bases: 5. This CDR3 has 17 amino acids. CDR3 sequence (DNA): TGTGCCAGCAGCTTAGCTTGGGGGGGGAGCTCCTACAATGAGCAGTTCTTC. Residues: CASSLAWGGSSYNEQFF. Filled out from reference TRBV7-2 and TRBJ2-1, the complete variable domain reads GAGVSQSPSNKVTEKGKDVELRCDPISGHTALYWYRQSLGQGLEFLIYFQGNSAPDKSGLPSDRFSAERTGGSVSTLTIQRTQQEDSAVYLCASSLAWGGSSYNEQFFGPGTRLTVL.